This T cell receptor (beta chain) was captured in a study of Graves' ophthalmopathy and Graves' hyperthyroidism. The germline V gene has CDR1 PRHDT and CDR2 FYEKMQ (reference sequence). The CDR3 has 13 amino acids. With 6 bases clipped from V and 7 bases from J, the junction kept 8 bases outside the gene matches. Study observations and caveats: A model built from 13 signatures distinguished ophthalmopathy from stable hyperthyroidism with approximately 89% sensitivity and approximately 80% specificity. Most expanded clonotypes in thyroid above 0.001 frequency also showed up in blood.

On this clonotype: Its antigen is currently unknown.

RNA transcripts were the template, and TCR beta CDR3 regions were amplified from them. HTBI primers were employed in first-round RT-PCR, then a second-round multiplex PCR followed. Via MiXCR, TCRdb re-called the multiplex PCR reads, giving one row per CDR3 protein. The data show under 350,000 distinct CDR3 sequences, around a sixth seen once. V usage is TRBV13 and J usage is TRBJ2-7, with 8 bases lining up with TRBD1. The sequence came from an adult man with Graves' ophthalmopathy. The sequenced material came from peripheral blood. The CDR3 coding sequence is TGTGCCAGCAGAGGACAGGGTTATGGGGAGCAGTACTTC. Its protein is CASRGQGYGEQYF.